This TCR beta chain was sequenced for a study of CD8+CD57+ T cells in acquired aplastic anemia. Looking at the study overall: Sorted CD4+ and CD8+ cells gave a mean 3.2 ug DNA, range about 0.19 to 27.4 ug.

CDR3 length: 13 residues. Trimming stripped 5 bases from V and 7 bases from J, with 14 bases between. Germline V gene data show CDR1 as SEHNR and CDR2 as FQNEAQ (reference sequence). The authors sequenced patients whose flow cytometry had shown CD8+CD57+ cell expansion. No patient had been given any therapy when blood was sampled. Both TCR beta VDJ combination and CDR3 sequence profiling were carried out. Genomic DNA was the template for this profiling. A single record per CDR3 protein comes from TCRdb applying MiXCR to the reads. This repertoire shows 200,000 or so distinct CDR3 sequences, approximately 51% found once; its top ten account for about 20%. For this clonotype: Its antigen remains unidentified.

The study's findings and limits: It was found that under 30 CD8+ CDR3 sequences were shared between patients and controls. With respect to CD8+ Simpson's diversity, patients and controls did not differ significantly.

The source is a human donor with aplastic anemia. This chain links TRBV7-9 with TRBJ1-1; D is undetermined. The sample consisted of sorted CD4+, CD8+, or CD8+CD57+ T cells (not recorded which) from PBMCs. In DNA form, the CDR3 reads TGTGCCAGCAGCCCGAACCGGGAGATTGAAGCTTTCTTT. This codes for CASSPNREIEAFF.